Following are 14 T cell receptor beta chains from one sample sequenced in a study of blood T cell repertoires in COVID-19. The protocol was immunoSEQ multiplex PCR, while the TCRdb copy is restricted to in-frame clones and leaves out a portion. Of roughly 150,000 clones listed, about 83% are singletons. Sequencing used peripheral blood. The receptor source for this set is a woman in her 70s with COVID-19, enrolled during active disease.

The sample holds one count of this clone. This chain links TRBV30 with TRBJ2-5; TRBD1 matches 8 bases. Trimming removed 0 bases from V and 5 bases from J; junction bases left unmatched: 5. The CDR3 runs 14 residues. Germline loops: CDR1 GTSNPN, CDR2 SVGIG (reference sequence). CDR3 nucleotides: TGTGCCTGGAGTGTAGGGGGACAGGTGGAGACCCAGTACTTC. As protein: CAWSVGGQVETQYF.

As DNA, the CDR3 is TGTGCCAGCAGCCCGGACTCGGCCCTCTACGCCAAAAACATTCAGTACTTC. As protein: CASSPDSALYAKNIQYF. V and J are TRBV28 and TRBJ2-4; D perhaps matches TRBD2 (5 bases). V was cut by 6 bases and J by 1 base, with 19 bases left in between. CDR1 and CDR2 (germline): MDHEN, SYDVKM. The CDR3 runs to 17 residues.

This clone appeared a single time. V is TRBV2 and J is TRBJ1-2, with a possible D match to TRBD1 (5 bases). The CDR3 covers 15 residues. Germline CDR1 and CDR2: SNHLY and FYNNEI. Trimming removed 5 bases from V and 4 bases from J, with 17 bases in between. In DNA form, the CDR3 reads TGTGCCAGCAGTATATACAGGCCCCCGTCCTATGGCTACACCTTC. This translates into CASSIYRPPSYGYTF.

This rearrangement joins TRBV27 to TRBJ2-7; possible D gene TRBD2, 5 bases. Per the germline V gene, CDR1 is MNHEY and CDR2 is SMNVEV (reference sequence). CDR3 size: 16 residues. V lost 2 bases to trimming and J lost 6 bases, with 20 bases between them. The CDR3 here is CASSLVPGIFRSEQYF. CDR3 DNA: TGTGCCAGCAGTTTAGTGCCCGGGATTTTCCGATCCGAGCAGTACTTC.

CDR3 DNA: TGTGCCAGTAGTCCCCGGACAGAAGCCCTTTTGTATGGCTACACCTTC. Its protein product is CASSPRTEALLYGYTF. The J gene is TRBJ1-2, the V gene TRBV19; D is perhaps TRBD1 (6 bases). The CDR3 covers 16 residues. V lost 5 bases and J lost 5, with 21 bases in between. Germline lookup yields CDR1 LNHDA and CDR2 SQIVND (reference sequence).

The chain has TRBV3-1 (or the pseudogene TRBV3-2) and TRBJ1-1; D is ambiguous. Per the germline V gene, CDR1 is LGHDT and CDR2 is YNNKEL (reference sequence). Trimming left V 4 bases short and J 7 bases short, with 7 bases between. This CDR3 spans 11 amino acids. For the CDR3, the DNA is TGTGCCAGCAGCCGGACTGGTGAAGCTTTCTTT. Translated: CASSRTGEAFF.

V and J are TRBV12-3 or TRBV12-4 and TRBJ1-1; D is ambiguous. V lost 3 bases to trimming and J lost 6 bases, with 11 bases between them. The CDR3 is 13 residues long. Here the CDR3 reads CASSFEVTAEAFF. The CDR3, as DNA: TGTGCCAGCAGTTTTGAGGTGACGGCTGAAGCTTTCTTT.

This clone was found a few times. The CDR3 nucleotides are TGTGCCAGCAGCTCTGGGGGGACAGGATTGGCTGGCTATGGCTACACCTTC. It codes for CASSSGGTGLAGYGYTF. V usage is TRBV7-9 and J usage is TRBJ1-2; the match to TRBD1 covers 8 bases. Losses at the gene ends were 4 bases for V and 4 bases for J; bases not matched to a gene: 14. The germline V gene has CDR1 SEHNR and CDR2 FQNEAQ (reference sequence). The length of the CDR3 is 17 residues. The full variable domain, in which reference TRBV7-9 and TRBJ1-2 provide the parts outside the CDR3, is DTGVSQNPRHKITKRGQNVTFRCDPISEHNRLYWYRQTLGQGPEFLTYFQNEAQLEKSRLLSDRFSAERPKGSFSTLEIQRTEQGDSAMYLCASSSGGTGLAGYGYTFGSGTRLTVV.

The DNA for the CDR3 is TGCGCCAGCAGCTTGGAGGGAGGAAGCTACGAGCAGTACTTC. This codes for CASSLEGGSYEQYF. The V gene is TRBV5-1, the J gene TRBJ2-7; a weak D match, TRBD2 (6 bases). The length of the CDR3 is 14 residues. From germline, CDR1 is SGHRS and CDR2 YFSETQ. V shed 0 bases and J shed 3 bases, with 10 bases lying between them.

J is TRBJ2-5 and V is TRBV2; 7 positions match TRBD2. Germline V gene data show CDR1 as SNHLY and CDR2 as FYNNEI. The CDR3 has 14 residues. J gave up 6 bases and V 1 base, and 5 bases lay outside the gene matches. The CDR3, as DNA: TGTGCCAGCAGTGAAGGCCTAGCGGTGAAGACCCAGTACTTC. This encodes CASSEGLAVKTQYF. The variable domain in full, with the rest retrieved from reference TRBV2 and TRBJ2-5, is EPEVTQTPSHQVTQMGQEVILRCVPISNHLYFYWYRQILGQKVEFLVSFYNNEISEKSEIFDDQFSVERPDGSNFTLKIRSTKLEDSAMYFCASSEGLAVKTQYFGPGTRLLVL.

J is TRBJ1-1 and V is TRBV5-4; D possibly corresponds to TRBD1 (5 bases). The CDR3 is made up of 14 amino acids. In germline, CDR1 is SGHNT, CDR2 YYREEE (reference sequence). The germline V and J ends were trimmed by 0 bases and 3 bases, with 9 bases remaining between them. CDR3 residues: CASSLDLRDTEAFF. The DNA for the CDR3 is TGTGCCAGCAGCTTGGATCTCAGGGACACTGAAGCTTTCTTT.

The rearrangement uses TRBV7-9 and TRBJ1-2; the match to TRBD1 covers 8 bases. In germline, CDR1 is SEHNR, CDR2 FQNEAQ (reference sequence). This CDR3 is 14 amino acids long. J gave up 8 bases and V 8 bases, and 13 bases lay outside the gene matches. The CDR3 protein is CASLSRTGGRGYTF. In DNA, the CDR3 is TGTGCCAGCCTGAGTCGAACAGGGGGGAGGGGCTACACCTTC.

This sequence joins TRBV12-3 or TRBV12-4 and TRBJ2-2; TRBD1 matches at 7 bases. There are 12 residues in the CDR3. The V and J ends lost 7 bases and 6 bases, in that order; junction bases with no gene match: 2. CDR3 sequence: CASKQGPGELFF. In nucleotides, the CDR3 is TGTGCCAGCAAACAGGGGCCCGGGGAGCTGTTTTTT.

This chain joins TRBV5-1 and TRBJ2-5, with no clear D. Trimming left V 7 bases short and J 4 bases short, with 14 bases between. Germline CDR1 is SGHRS and CDR2 is YFSETQ. CDR3 length: 13 amino acids. CDR3 sequence (DNA): TGCGCCAGCGCGGATTTAGCAGTAGAGACCCAGTACTTC. Encoded protein: CASADLAVETQYF. Full variable domain (outside the CDR3, taken from reference TRBV5-1 and TRBJ2-5): KAGVTQTPRYLIKTRGQQVTLSCSPISGHRSVSWYQQTPGQGLQFLFEYFSETQRNKGNFPGRFSGRQFSNSRSEMNVSTLELGDSALYLCASADLAVETQYFGPGTRLLVL.